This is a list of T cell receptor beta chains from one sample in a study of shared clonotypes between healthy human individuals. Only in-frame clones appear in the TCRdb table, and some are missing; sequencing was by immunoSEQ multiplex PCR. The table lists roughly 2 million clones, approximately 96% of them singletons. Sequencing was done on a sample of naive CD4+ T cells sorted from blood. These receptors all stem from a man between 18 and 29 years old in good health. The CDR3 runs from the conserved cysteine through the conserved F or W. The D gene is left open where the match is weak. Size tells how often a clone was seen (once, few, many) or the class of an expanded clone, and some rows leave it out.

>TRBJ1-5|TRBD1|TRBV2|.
TGTGCCAGCAGTGAAGCGTTAGGGGGCGGGCAGCCCCAGCATTTT
CASSEALGGGQPQHF
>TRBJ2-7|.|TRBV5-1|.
TGCGCCAGCAGCTTGACGGGCCCATACGAGCAGTACTTC
CASSLTGPYEQYF
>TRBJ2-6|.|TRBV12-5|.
TGTGCTAGTGGTATAAATACAGGGTCTGGGGCCAACGTCCTGACTTTC
CASGINTGSGANVLTF
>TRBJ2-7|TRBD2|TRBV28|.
TGTGCCAGCAGTTGGGAGGGTCCTTCTTACGAGCAGTACTTC
CASSWEGPSYEQYF
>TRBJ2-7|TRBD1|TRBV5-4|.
TGTGCCAGCAGCCAAGACAGGGGGGGAGAGCAGTACTTC
CASSQDRGGEQYF
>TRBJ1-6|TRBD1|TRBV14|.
TGTGCCAGCAGTGGACAGGGTAATTCACCCCTCCACTTT
CASSGQGNSPLHF
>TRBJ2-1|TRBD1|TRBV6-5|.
TGTGCCAGCAGGTCCCGGGACAGCTCCTACAATGAGCAGTTCTTC
CASRSRDSSYNEQFF
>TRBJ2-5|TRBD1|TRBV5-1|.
TGCGCCAGCAGCTTGCGCCGACAGGGGGCCGGAGAGACCCAGTACTTC
CASSLRRQGAGETQYF
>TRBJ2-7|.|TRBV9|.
TGTGCCAGCAGTCCACGCACCGGGACTGGGAGCTCCTACGAGCAGTACTTC
CASSPRTGTGSSYEQYF
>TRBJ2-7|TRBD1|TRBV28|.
TGTGCCAGCAGTTTATTATCGGGACAGGGGAGACGGGAGCAGTACTTC
CASSLLSGQGRREQYF
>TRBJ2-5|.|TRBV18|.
TGTGCCAGCTCACCACCGGGACAACCAGAGACCCAGTACTTC
CASSPPGQPETQYF
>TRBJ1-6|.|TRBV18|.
TGTGCCAGCTCACCAAGTCCGGGGGCCGTGAATTCACCCCTCCACTTT
CASSPSPGAVNSPLHF
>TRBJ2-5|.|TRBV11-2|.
TGTGCCAGCAGCTTAGACAGGAAAGAGACCCAGTACTTC
CASSLDRKETQYF
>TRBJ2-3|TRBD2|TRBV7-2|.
TGTGCCAGCAGCTTACAGGCTAGCGGAAAAGCTGTTGAAGGGAATACGCAGTATTTT
CASSLQASGKAVEGNTQYF
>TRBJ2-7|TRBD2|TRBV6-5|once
TGTGCCAGCAGTCAGGTAGCGGGGTCCTACGAGCAGTACTTC
CASSQVAGSYEQYF
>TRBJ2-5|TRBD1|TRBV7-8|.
TGTGCCAGCAGCTTCCGTCGGACAGGGGAAGGAGAGACCCAGTACTTC
CASSFRRTGEGETQYF